This section outlines one T cell receptor (beta chain) sequence together with its context. Its specificity is not known. This sample was taken from a study of PD-1 blockade in mismatch repair-deficient tumors. General observations from the study: Tumor-resident clones, often absent from pretreatment blood, expanded after pembrolizumab and then contracted.

A few pembrolizumab responders had their TCRs sequenced. CDR3 size: 14 residues. CDR1 and CDR2 from the germline V gene are SNHLY and FYNNEI. V was pared by 8 bases and J by 4 bases, with 17 bases between. The table came from immunoSEQ multiplex PCR; TCRdb's copy has only in-frame clones and leaves some out. The table shows more than 40,000 clones, with approximately 78% occurring only once. The sequencing here drew on peripheral blood, taken 4 weeks after starting pembrolizumab. The chain is built from TRBV2 and TRBJ1-1; D is possibly TRBD1 (5 bases). This TCR came from an adult with mismatch repair-deficient cancer. CDR3 coding DNA: TGTGCCAGCCTAAGGAGGGGCGGCGGCACTGAAGCTTTCTTT. Translating gives CASLRRGGGTEAFF.